Listed here is a single T cell receptor beta chain. Its target is not known. Here immunoSEQ multiplex PCR was the method, and the copy in TCRdb shows in-frame clones only, minus some. The sample records some 74,000 clones, about 90% being singletons. Germline CDR1 is LNHNV and CDR2 is YYDKDF (reference sequence). The germline V and J ends were trimmed by 5 bases and 8 bases, with 15 bases remaining between them. The CDR3 runs 13 residues. This record comes from a study of OX40 agonist ivuxolimab in advanced cancers. Whole-study context: Cohort: around 86% men, mean age roughly 60, aged about 20 to 90. Study-wide points: Patients with a partial response at 0.1-3.0 mg/kg had among the lowest clonal expansion.

The sample here was CD4+ or CD8+ T cells sorted from blood, taken in a trial of the OX40 agonist ivuxolimab. This TCR derives from an adult with an advanced solid tumor such as melanoma, head and neck, liver or kidney cancer. The gene calls are TRBV15 and TRBJ1-1; D unresolved. The DNA of the CDR3 is TGTGCCACCAGCGTGGCCGTGGAGTCCGAAGCTTTCTTT. Amino acid sequence: CATSVAVESEAFF.